The 30 T cell receptor beta chains reported below all come from one sample, sequenced in a study of early stage breast cancer tumors. TCRdb's table, derived via immunoSEQ multiplex PCR, lists solely in-frame clones and lacks some. The table has tens of thousands of clones, around three quarters seen once; the top ten hold around a third. What was sequenced was blood. All receptors derive from a person between 50 and 60 years old with breast cancer.

The V call is TRBV27, the J call TRBJ2-4; D is possibly TRBD1 or TRBD2 (5 bases each). Germline V gene lookup returns CDR1 MNHEY and CDR2 SMNVEV (reference sequence). The CDR3 consists of 15 residues. Trimming stripped 10 bases from V and 0 bases from J, with 16 bases between. The CDR3 reads CAIDRDPLAKNIQYF. The CDR3 DNA reads as TGTGCCATCGACCGGGACCCGCTAGCCAAAAACATTCAGTACTTC.

The J gene is TRBJ2-7, the V gene TRBV7-6; TRBD2 aligns across 13 bases. CDR3 size: 15 residues. Trimming cost V 5 bases and J 5 bases; bases outside gene matches: 6. CDR1 and CDR2 from the germline V gene are SGHVS and FNYEAQ. The CDR3: CASSRTSGSPHEQYF. For the CDR3, the DNA is TGTGCCAGCAGCCGGACTAGCGGGAGCCCCCACGAGCAGTACTTC.

This clone has only a few counts. J is TRBJ1-1 and V is TRBV4-1, with D possibly TRBD1 on 6 matching bases. V was pared by 3 bases and J by 5 bases, with 10 bases between. Germline V gene lookup returns CDR1 MGHRA and CDR2 YSYEKL. The CDR3 extends over 13 amino acids. CDR3 residues: CASSQGARTEAFF. CDR3 nucleotide sequence: TGCGCCAGCAGCCAGGGGGCGCGTACTGAAGCTTTCTTT.

The rearrangement uses TRBV19 and TRBJ1-1; 9 bases match TRBD1. J was trimmed by 12 bases and V by 5 bases; bases with no gene match: 13. The CDR3 contains 14 residues. The germline gives CDR1 LNHDA, CDR2 SQIVND (reference sequence). DNA for the CDR3: TGTGCCAGTAGTCGGGGACAGGGAGTAACTCAATCTTTCTTT. Amino acids: CASSRGQGVTQSFF.

The chain is built from TRBV18 and TRBJ2-3; no clear D. Germline V lookup: CDR1 KGHSH, CDR2 LQKENI. This CDR3 contains 14 residues. V was cut by 3 bases and J by 9 bases, with 16 bases left in between. The CDR3 DNA reads TGTGCCAGCTCACCGGGTCTTGAGGACGGCACGCAGTATTTT. Translating it yields CASSPGLEDGTQYF.

The V call is TRBV7-9, the J call TRBJ2-7, with TRBD2 identical over 7 bases. V dropped 3 bases and J dropped 1; count of bases not matched to a gene: 9. The CDR3 sequence is 16 residues long. Germline CDR1 is SEHNR and CDR2 is FQNEAQ (reference sequence). The CDR3 DNA sequence: TGTGCCAGCAGCTTTGAAGGCGGGAGTGGGTCCTACGAGCAGTACTTC. Its translation is CASSFEGGSGSYEQYF.

The chain links TRBV5-1 to TRBJ1-4; maybe TRBD1 (5 bases). CDR3 length: 15 amino acids. Germline V CDR1 and CDR2: SGHRS, YFSETQ. Trimming took 0 bases from V and 4 from J, leaving 10 bases between them. The CDR3 sequence: CASSLAGQGNEKLFF. The CDR3, as DNA: TGCGCCAGCAGCTTGGCGGGCCAGGGTAATGAAAAACTGTTTTTT.

This chain connects TRBV13 to TRBJ2-2; D is undetermined. Trimming shortened V by 0 bases and J by 9 bases, and 11 bases separated the two germline ends. Germline assignment: CDR1 PRHDT and CDR2 FYEKMQ (reference sequence). This CDR3 has 14 residues. The CDR3 nucleotides read TGTGCCAGCAGCTTAGGGGTCCCAGGTCGGGAGCTGTTTTTT. Its protein product is CASSLGVPGRELFF.

The J gene is TRBJ2-2, the V gene TRBV30; 10 bases are shared with TRBD2. This CDR3 is built from 15 residues. Germline CDR1 is GTSNPN and CDR2 is SVGIG (reference sequence). V was clipped by 0 bases and J by 6 bases; unmatched bases: 4. The CDR3 is CAWSVGTSVPGELFF. DNA of the CDR3: TGTGCCTGGAGTGTAGGGACTAGCGTTCCCGGGGAGCTGTTTTTT.

This chain connects TRBV7-9 to TRBJ2-5, with no clear D. The V and J ends lost 3 bases and 3 bases respectively, with 14 bases between them. In germline, CDR1 is SEHNR, CDR2 FQNEAQ (reference sequence). The CDR3 runs to 15 residues. Here the CDR3 reads CASSLTLVGKETQYF. The CDR3 DNA reads as TGTGCCAGCAGCTTGACGCTGGTCGGAAAAGAGACCCAGTACTTC. Drawing the rest from reference TRBV7-9 and TRBJ2-5, the complete variable domain is DTGVSQNPRHKITKRGQNVTFRCDPISEHNRLYWYRQTLGQGPEFLTYFQNEAQLEKSRLLSDRFSAERPKGSFSTLEIQRTEQGDSAMYLCASSLTLVGKETQYFGPGTRLLVL.

V and J are TRBV29-1 and TRBJ2-1; weak D call: TRBD1 (5 bases). The CDR3 spans 15 residues. Between the trimmed V and J ends, which lost 7 bases and 4 bases, there was a span of 20 bases. Germline CDR1 and CDR2: SQVTM and ANQGSEA. The CDR3 sequence: CSGGGTGILYNEQFF. The CDR3 DNA sequence: TGCAGCGGAGGTGGTACAGGCATTCTTTACAATGAGCAGTTCTTC.

The CDR3 reads CASSSPGGLGEQYF. The CDR3 coding sequence is TGTGCCAGCAGCTCCCCCGGGGGCTTGGGCGAGCAGTACTTC. The V call is TRBV7-3, the J call TRBJ2-7, with D possibly called TRBD1 or TRBD2 (6 bases each). V shed 4 bases and J shed 6 bases, with 16 bases lying between them. The length of the CDR3 is 14 residues. Per germline, CDR1 SGHTA and CDR2 FQGTGA. The whole variable domain, filled in from reference TRBV7-3 and TRBJ2-7, reads GAGVSQTPSNKVTEKGKYVELRCDPISGHTALYWYRQSLGQGPEFLIYFQGTGAADDSGLPNDRFFAVRPEGSVSTLKIQRTERGDSAVYLCASSSPGGLGEQYFGPGTRLTVT.

With regard to this clone: The junction and the germline gene differ at one end; a read error may be behind it. This chain joins TRBV7-7 and TRBJ1-1; D not certain. Germline lookup yields CDR1 SSHAT and CDR2 FNYEAQ (reference sequence). The CDR3 sequence is 13 residues long. CDR3 sequence (DNA): TGTGCTAGCAGCTTAAGTGACAACACTGAAGCTTTCTTT. Translation gives CASSLSDNTEAFF. The full variable domain, in which reference TRBV7-7 and TRBJ1-1 provide the parts outside the CDR3, is GAGVSQSPRYKVTKRGQDVTLRCDPISSHATLYWYQQALGQGPEFLTYFNYEAQPDKSGLPSDRFSAERPEGSISTLTIQRTEQRDSAMYRCASSLSDNTEAFFGQGTRLTVV.

This chain connects TRBV7-3 to TRBJ1-2; a weak D match, TRBD1 (5 bases). Germline lookup yields CDR1 SGHTA and CDR2 FQGTGA. Trimming cost V 0 bases and J 3 bases, with 23 bases left between them. The CDR3 contains 19 residues. CDR3 DNA: TGTGCCAGCAGCTTAACGGGTGAGAATTCAGAGGGGCCCTACTATGGCTACACCTTC. It encodes CASSLTGENSEGPYYGYTF.

This clone has only a few counts. The rearrangement links TRBV6-1 to TRBJ2-7; 7 bases align to TRBD2. Trimming took 7 bases from V and 0 from J; bases not matched to a gene: 9. The CDR3 covers 15 residues. Germline-derived CDR1 and CDR2 are MNHNS and SASEGT. CDR3 bases: TGTGCCAGCATCCGACTAGCTCGGAGCTCCTACGAGCAGTACTTC. It is translated as CASIRLARSSYEQYF.

To note about this clone: A junction boundary mismatches the germline segment, possibly from a read error. The genes are TRBV7-7 and TRBJ1-3; the match to TRBD1 covers 7 bases. CDR3 size: 14 residues. Germline V gene sequence: CDR1 SSHAT, CDR2 FNYEAQ (reference sequence). CDR3 loop: CASSLGGEEHTIYF. DNA for the CDR3: TGTGCTAGCAGCTTAGGGGGCGAGGAGCACACCATATATTTT.

V usage is TRBV19 and J usage is TRBJ2-5, with 9 bases identical to TRBD1. The CDR3 totals 14 residues. Per the germline V gene, CDR1 is LNHDA and CDR2 is SQIVND (reference sequence). The V segment lost 6 bases and the J segment 9 bases; nucleotides outside the gene matches: 11. CDR3 nucleotide sequence: TGTGCCAGTAGACCGGGACAGGGCACGGGAGCCCAGTACTTC. Its protein is CASRPGQGTGAQYF.

This CDR3 reads CASSESGTTGGTQYF. The CDR3 DNA sequence: TGTGCCAGCAGTGAAAGTGGCACAACGGGAGGTACGCAGTATTTT. The J gene is TRBJ2-3, the V gene TRBV6-4; 7 bases are a match to TRBD2. CDR1 and CDR2 from the germline V gene are MRHNA and SNTAGT. The CDR3 runs to 15 residues. The junction had 11 bases not matched to a gene; V was cut back by 3 bases and J by 8 bases.

The J gene is TRBJ2-7, the V gene TRBV18; 8 bases are shared with TRBD2. The CDR3 extends over 14 amino acids. V gave up 2 bases and J gave up 4 bases; unmatched junction bases: 4. Germline V lookup: CDR1 KGHSH, CDR2 LQKENI. CDR3 sequence: CASSPSGSWYEQYF. The CDR3 region has the DNA TGTGCCAGCTCACCAAGCGGGAGTTGGTACGAGCAGTACTTC.

The rearrangement links TRBV11-2 to TRBJ2-2; 7 bases are shared with TRBD2. The CDR3 is made up of 14 amino acids. In germline, CDR1 is SGHAT, CDR2 FQNNGV. The trim removed 2 bases at V and 6 bases at J, leaving 3 bases unmatched. CDR3 DNA: TGTGCCAGCAGCTTAACCCGGGGGGCCGGGGAGCTGTTTTTT. This codes for CASSLTRGAGELFF.

V is TRBV6-6 and J is TRBJ1-1, with a possible D match to TRBD1 (6 bases). CDR3 length equals 14 residues. With 6 bases removed from V and 1 base from J, the gap between germline ends came to 12 bases. Germline V CDR1 and CDR2: MNHNY, SVGAGI (reference sequence). CDR3 region: CASSPQGQNTEAFF. The CDR3 region has the DNA TGTGCCAGCAGCCCACAGGGACAGAACACTGAAGCTTTCTTT.

The chain uses TRBV5-1 and TRBJ1-5; TRBD1 aligns across 7 bases. This CDR3 has 17 amino acids. Looked up from germline, CDR1 is SGHRS and CDR2 is YFSETQ. J was trimmed by 1 base and V by 0 bases; bases with no gene match: 7. CDR3 amino acids: CASSLGYRGGSNQPQHF. CDR3 bases: TGCGCCAGCAGCTTGGGATACAGGGGAGGGAGCAATCAGCCCCAGCATTTT.

This clone was observed a handful of times. The V call is TRBV7-3, the J call TRBJ2-1; 12 nucleotides line up with TRBD2. The J segment lost 8 bases and the V segment lost 5 bases, leaving 4 bases of the junction unmatched. This CDR3 comprises 14 residues. The germline CDR1 and CDR2 sequences are SGHTA and FQGTGA. CDR3 nucleotides: TGTGCCAGCAGCCCTGGGACTAGCGGGTATGAGCAGTTCTTC. Its protein is CASSPGTSGYEQFF.

J is TRBJ1-4 and V is TRBV5-6; 9 bases align to TRBD1. Germline V CDR1 and CDR2: SGHDT, YYEEEE. This CDR3 contains 15 residues. V dropped 5 bases and J dropped 6; count of bases not matched to a gene: 8. CDR3 nucleotides: TGTGCCAGCAGTCGCTTGAGGGACAGGGATGAAAAACTGTTTTTT. It is translated as CASSRLRDRDEKLFF. Full variable domain (rest looked up from reference TRBV5-6 and TRBJ1-4): DAGVTQSPTHLIKTRGQQVTLRCSPKSGHDTVSWYQQALGQGPQFIFQYYEEEERQRGNFPDRFSGHQFPNYSSELNVNALLLGDSALYLCASSRLRDRDEKLFFGSGTQLSVL.

This clone was seen a few times. The chain joins TRBV19 to TRBJ1-1; D is perhaps TRBD1 (6 bases). V lost 4 bases to trimming and J lost 4 bases, with 10 bases between them. Germline values: CDR1 LNHDA, CDR2 SQIVND (reference sequence). This CDR3 has 13 residues. The CDR3 nucleotides read TGTGCCAGTAGTACGCAGGGGTCCACTGAAGCTTTCTTT. This encodes CASSTQGSTEAFF. The full variable domain, completed using reference TRBV19 and TRBJ1-1, is DGGITQSPKYLFRKEGQNVTLSCEQNLNHDAMYWYRQDPGQGLRLIYYSQIVNDFQKGDIAEGYSVSREKKESFPLTVTSAQKNPTAFYLCASSTQGSTEAFFGQGTRLTVV.

This rearrangement joins TRBV18 to TRBJ1-6, with D possibly matching TRBD1 (5 bases). This CDR3 has 15 amino acids. The germline V and J ends were trimmed by 3 bases and 5 bases, with 11 bases remaining between them. Germline V lookup: CDR1 KGHSH, CDR2 LQKENI. CDR3 amino acids: CASSPGRGDNSPLHF. The CDR3 DNA reads TGTGCCAGCTCACCCGGAAGAGGGGATAATTCACCCCTCCACTTT. The whole variable domain, filled in from reference TRBV18 and TRBJ1-6, reads NAGVMQNPRHLVRRRGQEARLRCSPMKGHSHVYWYRQLPEEGLKFMVYLQKENIIDESGMPKERFSAEFPKEGPSILRIQQVVRGDSAAYFCASSPGRGDNSPLHFGNGTRLTVT.

The table lists this clone with a few counts. CDR3 sequence reads: CASSSPSSGMRKDTQYF. The CDR3 DNA follows: TGTGCCAGCAGCTCCCCCAGTAGCGGGATGCGAAAAGATACGCAGTATTTT. The chain joins TRBV11-2 to TRBJ2-3; 8 bases are a match to TRBD2. The germline V gene encodes CDR1 SGHAT and CDR2 FQNNGV. The CDR3 extends over 17 amino acids. Trimming cost V 4 bases and J 5 bases; bases outside gene matches: 14. Filled out from reference TRBV11-2 and TRBJ2-3, the complete variable domain reads EAGVAQSPRYKIIEKRQSVAFWCNPISGHATLYWYQQILGQGPKLLIQFQNNGVVDDSQLPKDRFSAERLKGVDSTLKIQPAKLEDSAVYLCASSSPSSGMRKDTQYFGPGTRLTVL.

The chain has TRBV19 and TRBJ2-1, with 11 nucleotides matching TRBD2. Unmatched junction bases numbered 7, after V lost 4 bases and J lost 5 bases. Germline V CDR1 and CDR2: LNHDA, SQIVND (reference sequence). CDR3 length: 16 residues. Here the CDR3 reads CASSTLAGGLHNEQFF. In nucleotides, the CDR3 is TGTGCCAGTAGTACCCTAGCGGGGGGTCTTCACAATGAGCAGTTCTTC.

There are a few counts of this clone. The genes are TRBV10-1 and TRBJ2-1; D perhaps matches TRBD1 (6 bases). Germline assignment: CDR1 WNHNN and CDR2 SYGVQD (reference sequence). CDR3 length: 15 residues. V lost 2 bases and J 9 bases, leaving 17 bases between the germline ends. The chain's CDR3 is CASSEARGVMGEQFF. CDR3 in DNA: TGCGCCAGCAGTGAGGCCAGGGGCGTTATGGGTGAGCAGTTCTTC.

This clone appeared a few times. The chain uses TRBV30 and TRBJ1-5; the match to TRBD1 covers 9 bases. Germline V lookup: CDR1 GTSNPN, CDR2 SVGIG (reference sequence). This CDR3 contains 14 residues. V dropped 3 bases and J dropped 2; count of bases not matched to a gene: 2. CDR3 bases: TGTGCCTGGAGCAGGACAGGGGGCAATCAGCCCCAGCATTTT. This codes for CAWSRTGGNQPQHF.